This is a list of T cell receptor beta chains from one sample in a study of cytomegalovirus exposure and HLA in healthy donors. Assay used: immunoSEQ multiplex PCR; TCRdb lists only in-frame clones, some missing. The sample lists 130,000 to 150,000 clones; 84% were seen once. The material sequenced was PBMCs. These receptors all stem from a boy aged 2 to 10 in good health and CMV-seronegative. Each CDR3 is given with its conserved first and last residue. The D gene is left open where the match is weak. Clone size appears in some rows only: once, few, many, or a class for an expanded clone.

v_gene	len	abundance	j_gene	d_gene	CDR3aa	CDR3nt
TRBV30	17	few	TRBJ1-3	-	CAWSAIRTDNSGNTIYF	TGTGCCTGGAGTGCGATCCGGACGGACAACTCTGGAAACACCATATATTTT
TRBV7-3	13	-	TRBJ2-3	-	CASSAGGTDTQYF	TGTGCCAGCAGCGCCGGTGGCACAGATACGCAGTATTTT
TRBV5-8	18	-	TRBJ2-5	-	CASSLWGRRTVTTETQYF	TGTGCCAGCAGCTTGTGGGGGCGACGGACAGTGACCACAGAGACCCAGTACTTC
TRBV27	13	-	TRBJ2-7	TRBD1	CASSHRGYYEQYF	TGTGCCAGCAGCCACAGGGGGTACTACGAGCAGTACTTC
TRBV6-6	12	-	TRBJ2-7	-	CASSSRIHEQYF	TGTGCCAGCAGTTCGCGGATCCACGAGCAGTACTTC
TRBV6-1	17	-	TRBJ1-1	-	CASSEAGRESMNTEAFF	TGTGCCAGCAGTGAAGCCGGGAGGGAGTCTATGAACACTGAAGCTTTCTTT
TRBV7-8	17	once	TRBJ2-7	TRBD2	CASSAPVVLAGAGEQYF	TGTGCCAGCAGCGCCCCGGTGGTACTAGCGGGAGCGGGCGAGCAGTACTTC
TRBV4-1	11	-	TRBJ1-1	-	CASSHFSEAFF	TGCGCCAGCAGCCATTTCTCTGAAGCTTTCTTT
TRBV19	16	-	TRBJ1-5	TRBD1	CASSKSRQGLYQPQHF	TGTGCCAGTAGTAAAAGTAGACAGGGACTTTATCAGCCCCAGCATTTT
TRBV5-5	15	-	TRBJ1-1	-	CASSLLSGADTEAFF	TGTGCCAGCAGCTTGCTGTCAGGGGCGGACACTGAAGCTTTCTTT
TRBV7-8	17	-	TRBJ1-5	TRBD1	CASSLPFRGQGDQPQHF	TGTGCCAGCAGCTTACCCTTCCGGGGACAGGGAGATCAGCCCCAGCATTTT
TRBV7-8	14	-	TRBJ2-7	-	CASSTDGGSYEQYF	TGTGCCAGCAGCACGGACGGAGGATCCTACGAGCAGTACTTC
TRBV2	18	-	TRBJ2-2	TRBD1	CARQRPGGAGEDTGELFF	TGTGCCAGACAGCGGCCAGGGGGCGCCGGGGAGGACACCGGGGAGCTGTTTTTT
TRBV28	17	-	TRBJ2-5	TRBD1	CASSFLRGGTGGETQYF	TGTGCCAGCAGTTTCCTCCGGGGTGGGACAGGGGGAGAGACCCAGTACTTC
TRBV4-3	15	-	TRBJ2-3	TRBD2	CASSQETSGRDTQYF	TGCGCCAGCAGCCAAGAAACTAGCGGGAGGGATACGCAGTATTTT
TRBV19	14	few	TRBJ1-5	-	CASSIAGTGTPLAF	TGTGCCAGTAGTATAGCCGGAACCGGGACTCCCCTTGCTTTT
TRBV6-5	15	once	TRBJ1-2	-	CASSYLPGSNYGYTF	TGTGCCAGCAGTTACCTGCCGGGGTCTAACTATGGCTACACCTTC
TRBV5-1	15	-	TRBJ1-1	-	CASSHDGQLNTEAFF	TGCGCCAGCAGCCACGATGGACAGCTGAACACTGAAGCTTTCTTT
TRBV27	14	-	TRBJ1-2	TRBD1	CASSLVGQNYGYTF	TGTGCCAGCAGTTTGGTGGGACAGAACTATGGCTACACCTTC
TRBV2	15	-	TRBJ2-2	-	CASSEWPSNTGELFF	TGTGCCAGCAGTGAATGGCCGTCGAACACCGGGGAGCTGTTTTTT
TRBV4-3	14	-	TRBJ2-7	-	CASSPMVQAYEQYF	TGCGCCAGCAGCCCGATGGTACAGGCCTACGAGCAGTACTTC
TRBV6-5	15	once	TRBJ2-1	-	CASSYSGTSYNEQFF	TGTGCCAGCAGTTACTCCGGGACTTCCTACAATGAGCAGTTCTTC
TRBV5-6	17	-	TRBJ1-2	TRBD1	CASSFGTGEVGRYGYTF	TGTGCCAGCAGTTTTGGAACAGGGGAAGTCGGCCGCTATGGCTACACCTTC
TRBV7-8	13	-	TRBJ2-3	TRBD2	CASTVGGKDTQYF	TGTGCCAGCACCGTCGGGGGGAAAGATACGCAGTATTTT
TRBV6-1	12	-	TRBJ1-6	-	CASCLLNSPLHF	TGTGCCAGCTGTCTACTGAATTCACCCCTCCACTTT
TRBV11-2	11	-	TRBJ2-7	-	CASSLPGEQYF	TGTGCCAGCAGCCTCCCAGGGGAGCAGTACTTC
TRBV9	14	-	TRBJ1-3	-	CASSGQDNGNTIYF	TGTGCCAGCAGCGGACAGGATAATGGAAACACCATATATTTT
TRBV7-3	13	-	TRBJ1-3	-	CASSASSGNTIYF	TGTGCCAGCAGCGCGAGCTCTGGAAACACCATATATTTT
TRBV5-4	16	-	TRBJ2-7	TRBD1	CASSRGPGQGVYEQYF	TGTGCCAGCAGCCGTGGTCCGGGACAGGGGGTCTACGAGCAGTACTTC
TRBV7-6	13	-	TRBJ2-1	-	CASSFLRANEQFF	TGTGCCAGCAGCTTCCTCAGGGCCAATGAGCAGTTCTTC
TRBV27	18	-	TRBJ2-3	-	CASSPAGVRIIGTDTQYF	TGTGCCAGCAGTCCGGCCGGGGTAAGGATTATAGGCACAGATACGCAGTATTTT
TRBV28	12	-	TRBJ2-5	-	CASSSVRETQYF	TGTGCCAGCAGTTCCGTCAGAGAGACCCAGTACTTC
TRBV7-8	15	medium-sized	TRBJ2-7	-	CASSLGQGPSYEQYF	TGTGCCAGCAGCTTAGGTCAGGGGCCCTCCTACGAGCAGTACTTC
TRBV9	16	-	TRBJ1-3	-	CASSVDSRSSGNTIYF	TGTGCCAGCAGCGTAGACTCCCGGAGCTCTGGAAACACCATATATTTT